The clone carrying this T cell receptor (beta chain) appeared a few times. What it binds is unknown. Alongside a J-beta primer mix, a sample-barcoded 5' primer served in a second PCR lasting roughly 7 to 11 cycles. The template-switch adaptor was a 5' adaptor with 12 random nucleotides. It tagged each cDNA molecule. TCRdb re-called the 5' RACE reads through MiXCR, storing one row per CDR3 protein. Here the sample spans about 690,000 distinct CDR3 sequences, 40% to 50% being singletons. This sample is part of a study of blood T cells in healthy people across ages. Across the whole study: Using template switching, researchers captured about one barcoded beta molecule for each two T cells.

Overall study results and limits: Naive T cell percentage showed a strong correlation with TCR beta diversity.

Input material: blood. The sequence came from an elderly man in good health.

The CDR3 here is CASSLWVGTDTQYF. CDR3 bases: TGTGCCAGCAGTTTATGGGTGGGGACAGATACGCAGTATTTT. The chain recombines TRBV27 with TRBJ2-3; D is unresolved. The CDR3 has 14 residues. The germline V gene encodes CDR1 MNHEY and CDR2 SMNVEV (reference sequence). The V end was cut by 1 base, the J end by 3 bases, with 8 bases between.